This TCR beta chain was profiled in a study of neurological immune-mediated disorders (dated by TCRdb to between 2018 and 2020). About the investigation overall: The study compared peripheral blood TCR-beta repertoires of HTLV-I-associated myelopathy (HAM/TSP) patients, multiple sclerosis patients and healthy controls using UMI-based sequencing. Alongside PBMC samples, the set of some 98 TCR-beta libraries contained longitudinal samples, technical triplicates, and paired CD4+ and CD8+ T-cell subsets that had been sorted. Longitudinal HAM/TSP and healthy donors were sampled at 3 time-points each (about 3-40 month intervals). The cohort was made up of approximately 65 subjects, consisting of 15 or so HAM/TSP patients, roughly 35 multiple sclerosis patients and about 20 healthy controls. Points the paper makes about the study in general: The highest TCR clonal expansion was observed in HAM/TSP patients, whereas the lowest was observed in MS patients, even when compared with healthy controls. No identical CDR3 amino acid sequences were found to be shared among expanded clones across subjects, suggesting that TCR-beta repertoires were private in all groups.

The time point label, as the study defines it: longitudinal time-point 2. Libraries from unsorted PBMCs were made from 2 million PBMCs kept in RNAlater at -80 degrees C until RNA extraction. Peripheral blood underwent Ficoll-Hypaque density gradient centrifugation to isolate PBMCs, which were then cryopreserved in liquid nitrogen. This clonotype was picked up many times. The antigen it binds to is not known. No base qualities exist here, and no much larger clone lies one base off it. Taken from the germline V gene, the CDR1 and CDR2 loops are SGHDT and YYEEEE. The CDR3 goes from the cysteine to the phenylalanine over 11 residues. Of all the DNA, just the CDR3 is kept, 33 bases in frame from base 1. The V and J ends are trimmed by 2 bases and 9 bases, leaving 3 bases between them. cDNA was synthesized by template-switch 5'RACE using a primer with a 10-nucleotide random unique molecular identifier that tagged each TCR transcript. Every sequencing run yielded over 200 million TCR-beta sequences covering 15-18 subjects. The RNeasy kit was used to extract total RNA. The KAPA Real-time Library Amplification kit was used to amplify TCR-beta VDJ regions with primers targeting the TCR constant region and the 5'RACE anchor. Sample indexes and Illumina adaptors were added in a first PCR, after which library yield was increased in a second PCR. After Ampure bead purification, the TCR product of roughly 650 bp was size-selected on a 2% E-gel SizeSelection system. Library quality was checked on a Bioanalyzer, concentration was measured with Qubit, and libraries were quantified with the Kapa Library Quantification kit before pooling. Paired-end 2 x 150 bp sequencing of the libraries was performed on an Illumina HiSeq 2500. To increase sequence diversity, roughly 24-32% phiX was spiked into each library pool. Concerning the study's data processing: Quality-filtered reads were processed with the UMI-based MiGEC pipeline, which removed over 85% of raw TCR sequences during error correction. IMGT germline references were used for alignment of VDJ genes, and clonotypes were defined by a unique CDR3 amino acid sequence together with V-J genes. VDJtools evaluated clonal expansion, Shannon diversity and CDR3 relatedness (CalcPairwiseDistances, ClusterSamples); CLCbio workbench built phylogenetic trees. A clone was classed as expanded if it had 8 or more unique UMIs, a cutoff based on coefficient-of-variation modelling across technical triplicates. TCRdb trimmed the raw reads at Q25, called clones with MiXCR and kept productive beta chains. CDR3 protein sequences are deduplicated, and each keeps its most common genes and DNA. TCRdb's processing, not the authors', yielded these V and J calls. The sample includes approximately 82,000 distinct CDR3 sequences, with less than 15% observed a single time. Just under 5% of the sample is held by the ten biggest clonotypes.

This sequence originates from a female donor with HTLV-1-associated myelopathy (HAM/TSP). The chain couples TRBV5-6 to TRBJ2-6, with the D gene uncertain. What was sequenced was PBMCs. The nucleotide sequence is TGTGCCAGCAGCTTAGGCAACGTCCTGACTTTC. It translates as CASSLGNVLTF.